The 5 T cell receptor beta chains presented below share a single source sample, sequenced in a study of shared clonotypes between healthy human individuals. Terminally differentiated effector memory CD45RA+ cells were excluded from the naive CD8 cells, which were CD45RO-negative and positively selected for CCR7. TCRdb keeps only in-frame clones here, not all; method: immunoSEQ multiplex PCR. The sample includes approximately 2,200,000 clones, about 92% seen only once; the top ten take under 2%. Sequencing used naive CD8+ T cells from PBMCs. These receptors were taken from a man younger than 35 in good health. Some clones in this sample may be carry-over from other donors' samples.

This clone was observed a single time. The chain couples TRBV7-8 to TRBJ2-5; no clear D. Per the germline V gene, CDR1 is SGHVS and CDR2 is FQNEAQ. CDR3 length: 16 residues. With 7 bases removed from V and 0 bases from J, the gap between germline ends came to 18 bases. In nucleotides, the CDR3 is TGTGCCAGCATTTTCGGCCTTGGTGGGGACCAAGAGACCCAGTACTTC. It translates to CASIFGLGGDQETQYF.

This chain uses TRBV6-1 with TRBJ2-7, with TRBD2 identical over 16 bases. Trimming at V came to 2 bases and at J to 4 bases, leaving 2 bases not matched to a gene. The CDR3 contains 16 residues. The germline gives CDR1 MNHNS, CDR2 SASEGT. The CDR3 bases are TGTGCCAGCAGTGAAACGGGACTAGCGGGAGGGTACGAGCAGTACTTC. It translates to CASSETGLAGGYEQYF.

About this clone: Other DNA sequences from this sample encode an identical CDR3 as well. This chain connects TRBV27 to TRBJ1-1; unclear D gene. The V end lost 6 bases, the J end lost 5 bases, and 13 bases lay between the germline ends. The CDR3 is 13 amino acids. Germline V gene lookup returns CDR1 MNHEY and CDR2 SMNVEV (reference sequence). CDR3 sequence reads: CASSLGAGTEAFF. The CDR3 DNA follows: TGTGCCAGCAGCCTGGGAGCGGGGACTGAAGCTTTCTTT.

Note on this clone: The same CDR3 is also encoded by other DNA sequences in this sample. The chain links TRBV7-2 to TRBJ2-7; D is perhaps TRBD2 (6 bases). Trimming removed 5 bases from V and 4 bases from J, with 12 bases in between. Germline V CDR1 and CDR2: SGHTA, FQGNSA. This CDR3 comprises 13 residues. DNA for the CDR3: TGTGCCAGCAGCCCCCTAGCGCCATACGAGCAGTACTTC. Translating gives CASSPLAPYEQYF.

The chain recombines TRBV9 with TRBJ2-5, with D perhaps TRBD2 (6 bases). CDR1 is SGDLS and CDR2 is YYNGEE in the germline V gene. This CDR3 is 15 amino acids long. Between the trimmed V and J ends, which lost 3 bases and 4 bases, there was a span of 16 bases. As DNA, the CDR3 is TGTGCCAGCAGCGGAAGGAGGGAGGCAGGAGAGACCCAGTACTTC. This sequence encodes CASSGRREAGETQYF.